This T cell receptor (beta chain) was sequenced for a study of blood T cell repertoires in COVID-19. In the study overall: Both acute and convalescent COVID-19 samples were obtained from the United States, Italy and Spain.

Cohort 3 donors were reported recovered after two negative PCRs, clearance, or symptom resolution. The V end lost 5 bases, the J end lost 7 bases, and 15 bases lay between the germline ends. The CDR3 covers 14 residues. The germline gives CDR1 MNHEY, CDR2 SMNVEV (reference sequence). TCRdb's table, derived via immunoSEQ multiplex PCR, lists solely in-frame clones and lacks some. The sample contains fewer than 350,000 clones, 85% of which appear only once. The specimen sequenced was PBMCs or T cells enriched from blood (not recorded which). The receptor was isolated from a woman aged 50 to 60 who had recovered from COVID-19. The chain uses TRBV27 and TRBJ1-5, with D perhaps matching TRBD1 (5 bases). CDR3 amino acids: CASSPRRGGQPQHF. The CDR3 DNA reads as TGTGCCAGCAGTCCGAGAAGGGGTGGACAGCCCCAGCATTTT.